These T cell receptor beta chains were read from a single sample in a study of cytomegalovirus exposure and HLA in healthy donors. Only in-frame clones appear in the TCRdb table, and some are missing; sequencing was by immunoSEQ multiplex PCR. The sample includes about 140,000 clones, roughly 62% of them seen just once. The sequenced sample consisted of PBMCs. Source of these receptors: a man between 60 and 70 years old in good health and CMV-seronegative. Each CDR3 is given with its conserved first and last residue. Each record gives: V gene, J gene, clone size, D gene, CDR3 protein, CDR3 DNA. D genes are given only for firm matches. Size is stated for part of the rows, as once, few or many counts, or as a class when the clone is expanded.

v_call: TRBV27
j_call: TRBJ1-1
clone_size: -
d_call: -
cdr3_aa: CASSFSGVGGEAFF
cdr3_nt: TGTGCCAGCAGTTTTTCCGGTGTGGGGGGTGAAGCTTTCTTT

v_call: TRBV9
j_call: TRBJ1-2
clone_size: few
d_call: -
cdr3_aa: CASTAREPFGYGYTF
cdr3_nt: TGTGCCAGCACCGCACGGGAGCCCTTCGGCTATGGCTACACCTTC

v_call: TRBV6-5
j_call: TRBJ1-1
clone_size: few
d_call: TRBD1
cdr3_aa: CASSRDRGMNTEAFF
cdr3_nt: TGTGCCAGCAGCAGGGACAGGGGGATGAACACTGAAGCTTTCTTT

v_call: TRBV28
j_call: TRBJ2-3
clone_size: -
d_call: -
cdr3_aa: CASSPLPGGSDDDTWQYF
cdr3_nt: TGTGCCAGCAGTCCACTCCCCGGAGGGAGCGACGACGATACGTGGCAGTATTTT

v_call: TRBV7-9
j_call: TRBJ1-2
clone_size: few
d_call: -
cdr3_aa: CASSPSGAHYGYTF
cdr3_nt: TGTGCCAGCAGCCCTTCAGGGGCTCACTATGGCTACACCTTC

v_call: TRBV6-5
j_call: TRBJ1-1
clone_size: -
d_call: -
cdr3_aa: CASSPRGPEAFF
cdr3_nt: TGTGCCAGCAGCCCTCGAGGCCCTGAAGCTTTCTTT

v_call: TRBV5-1
j_call: TRBJ2-3
clone_size: once
d_call: -
cdr3_aa: CASSLSDEGDTQYF
cdr3_nt: TGCGCCAGCAGCTTGTCTGACGAGGGAGATACGCAGTATTTT

v_call: TRBV19
j_call: TRBJ2-2
clone_size: once
d_call: -
cdr3_aa: CASSTYGGTGELFF
cdr3_nt: TGTGCCAGTAGTACTTACGGCGGGACCGGGGAGCTGTTTTTT

v_call: TRBV9
j_call: TRBJ2-3
clone_size: -
d_call: -
cdr3_aa: CASSPPRDTQYF
cdr3_nt: TGTGCCAGCAGTCCACCGAGGGATACGCAGTATTTT

v_call: TRBV4-3
j_call: TRBJ2-3
clone_size: few
d_call: -
cdr3_aa: CASSQASGTRSTDTQYF
cdr3_nt: TGCGCCAGCAGCCAAGCTTCCGGGACTCGAAGCACAGATACGCAGTATTTT

v_call: TRBV4-3
j_call: TRBJ2-1
clone_size: -
d_call: TRBD2
cdr3_aa: CASSRTGTSINEQFF
cdr3_nt: TGCGCCAGCAGCCGGACCGGGACTAGCATCAATGAGCAGTTCTTC

v_call: TRBV5-1
j_call: TRBJ2-1
clone_size: few
d_call: TRBD2
cdr3_aa: CASSLGLAGVNEQFF
cdr3_nt: TGCGCCAGCAGCTTGGGACTAGCGGGAGTAAATGAGCAGTTCTTC

v_call: TRBV27
j_call: TRBJ1-2
clone_size: few
d_call: -
cdr3_aa: CASSLQGNYGYTF
cdr3_nt: TGTGCCAGCAGTTTACAGGGGAACTATGGCTACACCTTC

v_call: TRBV2
j_call: TRBJ2-5
clone_size: -
d_call: -
cdr3_aa: CASSEGGGEETQYF
cdr3_nt: TGTGCCAGCAGTGAAGGAGGCGGGGAAGAGACCCAGTACTTC

v_call: TRBV7-9
j_call: TRBJ2-3
clone_size: -
d_call: TRBD1
cdr3_aa: CASSTNRDRSSTDTQYF
cdr3_nt: TGTGCCAGCAGCACGAACCGGGACAGGAGTAGCACAGATACGCAGTATTTT